Listed below are T cell receptor beta chains from one sample, sequenced in a study of blood T cell repertoires in COVID-19. Assay used: immunoSEQ multiplex PCR; TCRdb lists only in-frame clones, some missing. In the table there are 140,000 to 150,000 clones, approximately 88% of which are singletons. Sequencing was done on a sample of peripheral blood. All receptors come from a human donor in a cohort sampled during active COVID-19. CDR3s include the opening cysteine and the closing phenylalanine or tryptophan. D genes are given only for firm matches. Clone size is not always given. Where it is, it says once, few, many or a class for expanded clones.

V: TRBV7-2
size: .
D: .
J: TRBJ2-1
CDR3: CASSSSNRIYNEQFF
DNA: TGTGCCAGCAGCTCATCGAACAGAATCTACAATGAGCAGTTCTTC

V: TRBV12-3/TRBV12-4
size: .
D: .
J: TRBJ1-1
CDR3: CAIYSGAYTEAFF
DNA: TGTGCCATTTATAGTGGGGCCTACACTGAAGCTTTCTTT

V: TRBV10-3
size: once
D: TRBD1
J: TRBJ1-6
CDR3: CAISEARNTGDLNSPLHF
DNA: TGTGCCATCAGTGAGGCGCGCAATACAGGGGACCTTAATTCACCCCTCCACTTT

V: TRBV18
size: .
D: .
J: TRBJ2-1
CDR3: CASSSRVGEQFF
DNA: TGTGCCAGCTCATCCAGGGTCGGTGAGCAGTTCTTC

V: TRBV6-4
size: .
D: .
J: TRBJ1-5
CDR3: CASSERPDRPQHF
DNA: TGTGCCAGCAGTGAAAGACCGGACAGACCCCAGCATTTT

V: TRBV7-9
size: .
D: .
J: TRBJ1-1
CDR3: CASSYLGAGRTEAFF
DNA: TGTGCCAGCAGCTATCTCGGTGCGGGGAGGACTGAAGCTTTCTTT

V: TRBV10-1
size: once
D: .
J: TRBJ1-2
CDR3: CASSESRDQVGYTF
DNA: TGCGCCAGCAGTGAGTCGCGGGACCAGGTGGGCTACACCTTC

V: TRBV28
size: .
D: TRBD1
J: TRBJ1-2
CDR3: CASSSDRRRGYTF
DNA: TGTGCCAGCAGTTCGGACAGGCGAAGGGGCTACACCTTC

V: TRBV6-6
size: few
D: TRBD1
J: TRBJ1-4
CDR3: CASSQIRRGRGATNEKLFF
DNA: TGTGCCAGCAGTCAAATACGCAGGGGGCGCGGGGCAACTAATGAAAAACTGTTTTTT

V: TRBV27
size: .
D: .
J: TRBJ1-6
CDR3: CASSPQGRSPLHF
DNA: TGTGCCAGCAGCCCACAGGGTAGATCACCCCTCCACTTT

V: TRBV7-3
size: .
D: .
J: TRBJ2-1
CDR3: CASSLIGGSSYNEQFF
DNA: TGTGCCAGCAGCTTAATAGGAGGGAGCTCCTACAATGAGCAGTTCTTC

V: TRBV24-1
size: .
D: .
J: TRBJ2-7
CDR3: CAAIGPDRPTYEQYF
DNA: TGTGCCGCCATTGGGCCAGACAGGCCCACCTACGAGCAGTACTTC